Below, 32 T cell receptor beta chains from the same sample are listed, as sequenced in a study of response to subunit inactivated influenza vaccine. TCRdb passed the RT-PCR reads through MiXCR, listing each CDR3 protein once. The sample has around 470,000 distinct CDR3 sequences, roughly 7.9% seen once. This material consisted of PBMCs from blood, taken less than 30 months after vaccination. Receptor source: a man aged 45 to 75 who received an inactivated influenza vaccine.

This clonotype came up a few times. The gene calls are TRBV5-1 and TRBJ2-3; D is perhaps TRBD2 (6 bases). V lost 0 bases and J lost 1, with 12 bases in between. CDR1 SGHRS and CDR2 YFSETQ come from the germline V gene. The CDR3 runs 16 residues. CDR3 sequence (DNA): TGCGCCAGCAGCTTGGGGGCCGGGACTCGCACAGATACGCAGTATTTT. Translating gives CASSLGAGTRTDTQYF.

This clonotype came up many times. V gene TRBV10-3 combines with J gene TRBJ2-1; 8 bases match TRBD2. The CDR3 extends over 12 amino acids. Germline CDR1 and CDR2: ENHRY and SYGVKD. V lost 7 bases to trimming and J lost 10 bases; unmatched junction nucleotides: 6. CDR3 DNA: TGTGCCATCAAGAAGACTAGCGCAGAGCAGTTCTTC. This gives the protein CAIKKTSAEQFF.

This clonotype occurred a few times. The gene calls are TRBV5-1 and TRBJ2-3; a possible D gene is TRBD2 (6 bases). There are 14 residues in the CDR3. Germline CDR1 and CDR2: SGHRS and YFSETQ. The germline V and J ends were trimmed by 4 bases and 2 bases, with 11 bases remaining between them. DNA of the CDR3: TGCGCCAGCAGCCCGGGACTGGACACAGATACGCAGTATTTT. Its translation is CASSPGLDTDTQYF.

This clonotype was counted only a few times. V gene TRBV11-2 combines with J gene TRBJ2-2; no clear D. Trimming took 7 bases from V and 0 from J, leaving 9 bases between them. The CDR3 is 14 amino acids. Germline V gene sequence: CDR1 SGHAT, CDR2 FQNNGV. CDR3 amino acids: CASISRANTGELFF. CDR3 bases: TGTGCCAGCATCTCCCGGGCGAACACCGGGGAGCTGTTTTTT. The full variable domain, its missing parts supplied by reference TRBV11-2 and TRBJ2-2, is EAGVAQSPRYKIIEKRQSVAFWCNPISGHATLYWYQQILGQGPKLLIQFQNNGVVDDSQLPKDRFSAERLKGVDSTLKIQPAKLEDSAVYLCASISRANTGELFFGEGSRLTVL.

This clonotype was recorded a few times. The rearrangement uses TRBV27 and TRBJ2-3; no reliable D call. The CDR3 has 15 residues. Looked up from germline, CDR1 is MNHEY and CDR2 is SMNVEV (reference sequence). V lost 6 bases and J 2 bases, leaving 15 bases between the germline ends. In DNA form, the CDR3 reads TGTGCCAGCAGAGACATCAGCTACTTCACAGATACGCAGTATTTT. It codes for CASRDISYFTDTQYF.

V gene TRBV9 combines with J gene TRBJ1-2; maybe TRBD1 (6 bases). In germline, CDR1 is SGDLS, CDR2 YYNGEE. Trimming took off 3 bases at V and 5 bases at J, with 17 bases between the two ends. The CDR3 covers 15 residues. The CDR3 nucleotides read TGTGCCAGCAGCGCAGGGGCAGGGAGAGGGTATGGCTACACCTTC. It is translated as CASSAGAGRGYGYTF. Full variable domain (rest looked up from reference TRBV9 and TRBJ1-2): DSGVTQTPKHLITATGQRVTLRCSPRSGDLSVYWYQQSLDQGLQFLIQYYNGEERAKGNILERFSAQQFPDLHSELNLSSLELGDSALYFCASSAGAGRGYGYTFGSGTRLTVV.

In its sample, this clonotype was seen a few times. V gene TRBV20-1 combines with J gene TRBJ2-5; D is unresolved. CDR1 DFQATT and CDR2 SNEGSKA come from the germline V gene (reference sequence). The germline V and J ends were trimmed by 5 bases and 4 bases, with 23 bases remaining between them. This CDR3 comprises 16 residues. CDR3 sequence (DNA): TGCAGTGCTCGTCCGACCTACCCTCACTTAGGAGAGACCCAGTACTTC. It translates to CSARPTYPHLGETQYF.

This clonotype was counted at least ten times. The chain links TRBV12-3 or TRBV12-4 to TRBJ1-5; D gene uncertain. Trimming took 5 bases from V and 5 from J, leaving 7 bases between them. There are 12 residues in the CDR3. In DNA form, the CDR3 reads TGTGCCAGCAGTGCAAACGATCAGCCCCAGCATTTT. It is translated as CASSANDQPQHF.

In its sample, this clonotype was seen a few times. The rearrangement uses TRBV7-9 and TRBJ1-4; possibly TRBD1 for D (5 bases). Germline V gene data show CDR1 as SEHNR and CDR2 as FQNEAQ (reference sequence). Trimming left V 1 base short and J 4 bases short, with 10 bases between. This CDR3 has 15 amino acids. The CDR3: CASSLDGGSNEKLFF. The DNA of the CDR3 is TGTGCCAGCAGCTTAGACGGGGGGAGTAATGAAAAACTGTTTTTT.

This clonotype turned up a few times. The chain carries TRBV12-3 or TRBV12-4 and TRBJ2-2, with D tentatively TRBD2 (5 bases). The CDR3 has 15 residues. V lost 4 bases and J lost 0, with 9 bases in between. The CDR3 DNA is TGTGCCAGCAGTTGGAACGGGGCGAACACCGGGGAGCTGTTTTTT. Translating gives CASSWNGANTGELFF.

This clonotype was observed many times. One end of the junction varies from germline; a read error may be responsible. For the CDR3, the DNA is TGTGCCAGCAGTTTAGCGCTTAGCCAATCCCGTTTCTTC. This translates into CASSLALSQSRFF. The chain combines TRBV12-3 or TRBV12-4 with TRBJ2-7, with D unclear. The length of the CDR3 is 13 residues.

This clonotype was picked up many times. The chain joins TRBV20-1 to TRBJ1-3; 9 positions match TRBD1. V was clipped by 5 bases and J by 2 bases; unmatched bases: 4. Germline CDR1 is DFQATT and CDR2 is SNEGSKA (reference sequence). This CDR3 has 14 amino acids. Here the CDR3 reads CSAHRTGAGNTIYF. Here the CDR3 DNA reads TGCAGTGCTCATCGGACAGGGGCTGGAAACACCATATATTTT.

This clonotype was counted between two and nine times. The CDR3 reads CASSDNYNEQFF. DNA for the CDR3: TGTGCCAGCAGTGACAACTATAATGAGCAGTTCTTC. The genes are TRBV2 and TRBJ2-1; D call uncertain. V was cut by 3 bases and J by 7 bases, with 7 bases left in between. Germline V gene data show CDR1 as SNHLY and CDR2 as FYNNEI. The CDR3 runs to 12 residues.

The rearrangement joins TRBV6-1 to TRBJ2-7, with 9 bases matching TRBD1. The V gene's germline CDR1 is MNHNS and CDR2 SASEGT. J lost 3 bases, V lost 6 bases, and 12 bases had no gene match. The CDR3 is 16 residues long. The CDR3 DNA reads TGTGCCAGCAGCACAGACACGGGACAGGGACTCTACGAGCAGTACTTC. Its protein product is CASSTDTGQGLYEQYF.

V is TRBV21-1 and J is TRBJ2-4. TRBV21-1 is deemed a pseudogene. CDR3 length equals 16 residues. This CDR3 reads CASSKSPVLAKNIQYF. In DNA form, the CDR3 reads TGTGCCAGCAGCAAATCCCCAGTACTAGCCAAAAACATTCAGTACTTC.

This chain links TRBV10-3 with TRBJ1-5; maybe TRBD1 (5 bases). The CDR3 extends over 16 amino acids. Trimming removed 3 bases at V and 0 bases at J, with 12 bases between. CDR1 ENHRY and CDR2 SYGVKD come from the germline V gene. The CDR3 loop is CAISDGRDYSNQPQHF. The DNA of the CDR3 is TGTGCCATCAGTGACGGACGGGACTATAGCAATCAGCCCCAGCATTTT.

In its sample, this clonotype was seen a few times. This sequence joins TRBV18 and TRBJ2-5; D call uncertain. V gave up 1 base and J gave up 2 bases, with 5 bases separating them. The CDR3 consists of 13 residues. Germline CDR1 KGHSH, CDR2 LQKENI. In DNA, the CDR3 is TGTGCCAGCTCACCACTCGGGCAAGAGACCCAGTACTTC. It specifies CASSPLGQETQYF.

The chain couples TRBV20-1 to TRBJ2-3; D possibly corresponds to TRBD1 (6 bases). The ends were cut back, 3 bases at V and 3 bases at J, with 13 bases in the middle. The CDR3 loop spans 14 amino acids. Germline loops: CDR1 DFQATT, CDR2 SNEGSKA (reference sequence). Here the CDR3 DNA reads TGCAGTGCTAGCCCGCAGGGGTGGACAGATACGCAGTATTTT. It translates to CSASPQGWTDTQYF.

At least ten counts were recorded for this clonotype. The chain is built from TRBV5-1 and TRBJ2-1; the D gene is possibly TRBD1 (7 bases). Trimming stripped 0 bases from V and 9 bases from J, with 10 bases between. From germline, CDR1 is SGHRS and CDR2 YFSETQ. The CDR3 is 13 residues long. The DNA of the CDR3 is TGCGCCAGCAGCTTGGCCCAGGGGGGTGAGCAGTTCTTC. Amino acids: CASSLAQGGEQFF.

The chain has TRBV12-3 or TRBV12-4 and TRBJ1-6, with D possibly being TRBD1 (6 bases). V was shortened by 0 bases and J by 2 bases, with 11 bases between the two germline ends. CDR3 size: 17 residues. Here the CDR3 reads CASSLAHGGPYNSPLHF. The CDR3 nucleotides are TGTGCCAGCAGTTTAGCGCATGGGGGGCCCTATAATTCACCCCTCCACTTT.

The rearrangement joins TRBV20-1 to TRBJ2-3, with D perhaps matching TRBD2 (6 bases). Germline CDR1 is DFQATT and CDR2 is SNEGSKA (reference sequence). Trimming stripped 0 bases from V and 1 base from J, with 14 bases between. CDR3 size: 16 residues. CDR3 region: CSARDPRRVGTDTQYF. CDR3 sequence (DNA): TGCAGTGCTAGAGATCCCAGGAGGGTCGGCACAGATACGCAGTATTTT.

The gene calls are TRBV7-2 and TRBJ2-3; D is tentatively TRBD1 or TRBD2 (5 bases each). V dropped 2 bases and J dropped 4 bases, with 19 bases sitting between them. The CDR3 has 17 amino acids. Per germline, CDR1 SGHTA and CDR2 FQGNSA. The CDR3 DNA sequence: TGTGCCAGCAGCTTATTGGTGACGGGGCCCATGGCAGATACGCAGTATTTT. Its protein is CASSLLVTGPMADTQYF.

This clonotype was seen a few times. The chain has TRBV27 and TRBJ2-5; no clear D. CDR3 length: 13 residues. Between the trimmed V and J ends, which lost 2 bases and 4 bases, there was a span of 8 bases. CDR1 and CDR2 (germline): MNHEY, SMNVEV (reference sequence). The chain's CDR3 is CASSLATRETQYF. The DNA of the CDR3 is TGTGCCAGCAGTTTAGCCACCAGAGAGACCCAGTACTTC.

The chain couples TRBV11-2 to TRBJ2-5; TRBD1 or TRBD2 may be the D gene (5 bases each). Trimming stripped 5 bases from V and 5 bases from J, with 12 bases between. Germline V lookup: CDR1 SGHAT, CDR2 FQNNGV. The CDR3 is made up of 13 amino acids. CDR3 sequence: CASSPSWGETQYF. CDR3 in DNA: TGTGCCAGCAGCCCCAGCTGGGGGGAGACCCAGTACTTC. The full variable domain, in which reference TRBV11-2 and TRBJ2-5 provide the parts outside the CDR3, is EAGVAQSPRYKIIEKRQSVAFWCNPISGHATLYWYQQILGQGPKLLIQFQNNGVVDDSQLPKDRFSAERLKGVDSTLKIQPAKLEDSAVYLCASSPSWGETQYFGPGTRLLVL.

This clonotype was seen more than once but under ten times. The CDR3 reads CASSSEGLEAFF. CDR3 bases: TGCGCCAGCAGCTCGGAGGGGCTCGAAGCTTTCTTT. The rearrangement joins TRBV5-1 to TRBJ1-1; D possibly corresponds to TRBD1 (5 bases). CDR1 and CDR2 from the germline V gene are SGHRS and YFSETQ. The germline V and J ends were trimmed by 3 bases and 8 bases, with 11 bases remaining between them. The CDR3 has 12 amino acids.

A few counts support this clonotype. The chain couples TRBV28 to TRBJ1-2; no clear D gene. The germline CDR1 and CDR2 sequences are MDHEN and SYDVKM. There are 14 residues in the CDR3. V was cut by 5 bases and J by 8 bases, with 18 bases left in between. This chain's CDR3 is CASSLPGSSYGYTF. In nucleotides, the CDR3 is TGTGCCAGCAGTCTCCCCGGGTCCTCCTACGGCTACACCTTC.

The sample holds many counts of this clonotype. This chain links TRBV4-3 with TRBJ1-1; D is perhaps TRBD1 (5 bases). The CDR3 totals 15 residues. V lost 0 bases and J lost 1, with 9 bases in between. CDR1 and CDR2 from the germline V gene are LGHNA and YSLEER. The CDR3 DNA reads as TGCGCCAGCAGCCAAGAGGCAGGGACGAACACTGAAGCTTTCTTT. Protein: CASSQEAGTNTEAFF.

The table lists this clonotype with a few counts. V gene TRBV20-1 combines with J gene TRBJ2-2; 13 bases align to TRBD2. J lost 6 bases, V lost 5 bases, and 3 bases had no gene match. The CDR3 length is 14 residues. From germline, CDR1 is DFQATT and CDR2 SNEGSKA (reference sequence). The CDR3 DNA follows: TGCAGTGCTTGGACTAGCGGGAGATCCGGGGAGCTGTTTTTT. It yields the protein CSAWTSGRSGELFF.

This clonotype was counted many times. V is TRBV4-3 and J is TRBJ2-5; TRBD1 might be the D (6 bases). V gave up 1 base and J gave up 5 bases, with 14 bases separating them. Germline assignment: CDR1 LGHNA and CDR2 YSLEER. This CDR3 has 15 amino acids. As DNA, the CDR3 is TGCGCCAGCAGCCAAGTTCTGGGGGCGTGGGAGACCCAGTACTTC. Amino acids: CASSQVLGAWETQYF.

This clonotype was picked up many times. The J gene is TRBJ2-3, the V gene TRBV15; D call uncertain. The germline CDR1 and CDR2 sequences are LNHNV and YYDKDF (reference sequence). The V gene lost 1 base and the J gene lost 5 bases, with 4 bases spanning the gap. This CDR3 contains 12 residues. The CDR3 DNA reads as TGTGCCACCAGCAGAGGAAAAGATACGCAGTATTTT. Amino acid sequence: CATSRGKDTQYF.

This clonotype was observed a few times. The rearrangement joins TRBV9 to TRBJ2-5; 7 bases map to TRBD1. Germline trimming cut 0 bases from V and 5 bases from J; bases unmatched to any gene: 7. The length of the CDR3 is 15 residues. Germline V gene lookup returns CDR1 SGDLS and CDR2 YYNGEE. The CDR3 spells CASSVARGPQETQYF. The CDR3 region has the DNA TGTGCCAGCAGCGTAGCGAGGGGGCCCCAGGAGACCCAGTACTTC.

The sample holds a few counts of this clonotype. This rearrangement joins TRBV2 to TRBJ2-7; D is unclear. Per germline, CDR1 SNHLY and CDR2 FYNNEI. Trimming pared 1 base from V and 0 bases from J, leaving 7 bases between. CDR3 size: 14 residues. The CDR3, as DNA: TGTGCCAGCAGTGAAGGTGCACTCTCCTACGAGCAGTACTTC. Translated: CASSEGALSYEQYF. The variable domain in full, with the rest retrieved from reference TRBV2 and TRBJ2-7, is EPEVTQTPSHQVTQMGQEVILRCVPISNHLYFYWYRQILGQKVEFLVSFYNNEISEKSEIFDDQFSVERPDGSNFTLKIRSTKLEDSAMYFCASSEGALSYEQYFGPGTRLTVT.